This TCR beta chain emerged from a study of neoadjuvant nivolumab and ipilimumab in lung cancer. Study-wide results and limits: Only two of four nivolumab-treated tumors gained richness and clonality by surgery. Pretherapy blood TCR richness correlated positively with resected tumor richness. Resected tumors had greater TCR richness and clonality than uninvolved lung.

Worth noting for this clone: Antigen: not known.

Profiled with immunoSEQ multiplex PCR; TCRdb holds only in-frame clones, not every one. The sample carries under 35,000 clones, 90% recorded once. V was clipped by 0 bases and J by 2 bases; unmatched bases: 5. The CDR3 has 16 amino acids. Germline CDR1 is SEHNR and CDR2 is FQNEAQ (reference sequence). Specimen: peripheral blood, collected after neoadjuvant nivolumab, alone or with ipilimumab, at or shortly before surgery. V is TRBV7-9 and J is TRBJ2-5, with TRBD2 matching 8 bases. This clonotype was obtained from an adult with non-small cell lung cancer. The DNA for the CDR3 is TGTGCCAGCAGCTTAGCAGGGACTAGGGGACAAGAGACCCAGTACTTC. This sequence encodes CASSLAGTRGQETQYF.